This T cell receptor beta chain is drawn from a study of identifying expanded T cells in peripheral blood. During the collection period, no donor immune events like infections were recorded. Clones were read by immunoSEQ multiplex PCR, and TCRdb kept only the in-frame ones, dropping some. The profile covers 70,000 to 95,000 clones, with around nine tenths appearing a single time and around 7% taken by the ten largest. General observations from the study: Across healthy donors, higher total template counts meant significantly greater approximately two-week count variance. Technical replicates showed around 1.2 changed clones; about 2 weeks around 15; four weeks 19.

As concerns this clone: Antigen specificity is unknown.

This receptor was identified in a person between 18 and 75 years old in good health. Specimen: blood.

This CDR3 reads CASRGTSGSTDTQYF. The CDR3 bases are TGTGCCAGCAGAGGGACTAGCGGGAGCACAGATACGCAGTATTTT. The chain links TRBV2 to TRBJ2-3; 12 bases are shared with TRBD2. V was clipped by 6 bases and J by 0 bases; unmatched bases: 1. This CDR3 region has 15 residues. Germline values: CDR1 SNHLY, CDR2 FYNNEI.